The 27 T cell receptor beta chains below come from one sample, sequenced in a study of T cell clonotyping in hematopoietic cell transplantation. Specified time point: recipient sample about 28 days before transplant, after cytoreduction. Clones were read by immunoSEQ multiplex PCR, and TCRdb kept only the in-frame ones, dropping some. This sample yields fewer than 25,000 clones, of which around three quarters are seen a single time; under 20% belongs to the top ten. Sequencing was performed on peripheral blood mononuclear cells, taken before stem cell transplant. These receptor sequences come from a man aged 55-75 years with acute myeloid leukemia. Some clones in this sample may be carry-over from other donors' samples.

This clone was counted once. The chain employs TRBV11-1 and TRBJ2-3; 8 nucleotides align to TRBD1. The trim removed 1 base at V and 7 bases at J, leaving 13 bases unmatched. Germline assignment: CDR1 SGHAT and CDR2 FQDESV (reference sequence). The CDR3 has 17 amino acids. The CDR3 nucleotides read TGTGCCAGCAGCTTAGAGTCCGGACAGGGTGGTCGTAATACGCAGTATTTT. Translating it yields CASSLESGQGGRNTQYF.

The chain recombines TRBV4-3 with TRBJ1-5; 9 nucleotides agree with TRBD1. CDR1 is LGHNA and CDR2 is YSLEER in the germline V gene. V was clipped by 3 bases and J by 0 bases; unmatched bases: 15. The CDR3 is made up of 20 amino acids. The CDR3 region is CASSHPTGGKGCYSNQPQHF. The DNA of the CDR3 is TGCGCCAGCAGCCATCCCACAGGGGGCAAAGGATGCTATAGCAATCAGCCCCAGCATTTT.

The CDR3: CASSPGTAYEQYF. As DNA, the CDR3 is TGTGCCAGCAGCCCGGGGACAGCCTACGAGCAGTACTTC. The gene calls are TRBV11-3 and TRBJ2-7, with TRBD1 matching 7 bases. The CDR3 is 13 residues long. Per the germline V gene, CDR1 is SGHNT and CDR2 is YENEEA. The V and J ends lost 5 bases and 2 bases, in that order; junction bases with no gene match: 3.

The chain carries TRBV10-3 and TRBJ1-1, with D possibly matching TRBD1 (5 bases). Germline loops: CDR1 ENHRY, CDR2 SYGVKD. Trimming pared 5 bases from V and 11 bases from J, leaving 15 bases between. The CDR3 is made up of 12 amino acids. The CDR3 protein is CAISNTGAQAFF. The CDR3 bases are TGTGCCATCAGTAATACCGGGGCTCAGGCTTTCTTT.

CDR3 sequence: CASPSTDTQYF. The CDR3 DNA is TGTGCCAGCCCGAGCACAGATACGCAGTATTTT. The genes are TRBV6-1 and TRBJ2-3; D ambiguous. Trimming removed 8 bases from V and 0 bases from J, with 3 bases in between. From germline, CDR1 is MNHNS and CDR2 SASEGT. This CDR3 spans 11 amino acids.

CDR3 sequence reads: CSVEGRGPDVETQYF. CDR3 coding DNA: TGCAGCGTTGAAGGCAGGGGCCCCGATGTCGAGACCCAGTACTTC. This chain connects TRBV29-1 to TRBJ2-5, with D possibly TRBD1 on 6 matching bases. CDR3 length: 15 amino acids. CDR1 and CDR2 (germline): SQVTM, ANQGSEA. With 1 base removed from V and 5 bases from J, the gap between germline ends came to 17 bases.

This clone was seen only once. The rearrangement joins TRBV7-6 to TRBJ2-6, with D possibly called TRBD1 or TRBD2 (6 bases each). The CDR3 runs to 19 residues. Deletions cut 5 bases from V and 1 base from J, with 21 bases between. Germline values: CDR1 SGHVS, CDR2 FNYEAQ. In DNA form, the CDR3 reads TGTGCCAGCAGCCTTAGGGGGGCAGGGAAGATATCTGGGGCCAACGTCCTGACTTTC. Translation: CASSLRGAGKISGANVLTF.

This clone was seen a single time. J is TRBJ2-2 and V is TRBV30; 7 nucleotides match TRBD2. This CDR3 comprises 16 residues. Germline CDR1 and CDR2: GTSNPN and SVGIG (reference sequence). V shed 0 bases, J shed 0 bases, and the junction held 4 bases outside the gene matches. DNA for the CDR3: TGTGCCTGGAGTGTAGGCGGGAGCGCGAACACCGGGGAGCTGTTTTTT. Protein: CAWSVGGSANTGELFF.

This chain links TRBV30 with TRBJ2-7, with 8 bases matching TRBD1. The V segment lost 2 bases and the J segment 4 bases; nucleotides outside the gene matches: 7. The CDR3 has 14 residues. Germline V gives CDR1 GTSNPN, CDR2 SVGIG (reference sequence). The CDR3 region is CAWSSWTGLYEQYF. The DNA of the CDR3 is TGTGCCTGGAGTTCTTGGACAGGGCTTTACGAGCAGTACTTC. Together with reference TRBV30 and TRBJ2-7, the CDR3 gives the full variable domain: SQTIHQWPATLVQPVGSPLSLECTVEGTSNPNLYWYRQAAGRGLQLLFYSVGIGQISSEVPQNLSASRPQDRQFILSSKKLLLSDSGFYLCAWSSWTGLYEQYFGPGTRLTVT.

This chain connects TRBV27 to TRBJ1-1, with a weak D call TRBD1 (5 bases). Between the trimmed V and J ends, which lost 3 bases and 4 bases, there was a span of 12 bases. This CDR3 has 14 amino acids. Looked up from germline, CDR1 is MNHEY and CDR2 is SMNVEV (reference sequence). CDR3: CASSFGQGLTEAFF. The CDR3 DNA sequence: TGTGCCAGCAGTTTTGGGCAGGGCCTCACTGAAGCTTTCTTT.

The chain carries TRBV11-2 and TRBJ2-2; 8 bases are a match to TRBD2. Germline CDR1 SGHAT, CDR2 FQNNGV. The CDR3 length is 16 residues. With V trimmed by 2 bases and J by 0 bases, 2 bases remained unmatched. The CDR3 sequence is CASSLIAGTNTGELFF. DNA for the CDR3: TGTGCCAGCAGCTTAATAGCGGGGACGAACACCGGGGAGCTGTTTTTT.

The rearrangement joins TRBV4-2 to TRBJ2-5, with TRBD2 matching over 8 bases. Trimming cost V 4 bases and J 2 bases; bases outside gene matches: 6. The CDR3 runs to 15 residues. The germline CDR1 and CDR2 sequences are LGHNA and YNFKEQ. CDR3 sequence reads: CASSRRSSGQETQYF. The DNA of the CDR3 is TGTGCCAGCAGCCGCAGATCTAGCGGGCAAGAGACCCAGTACTTC.

The rearrangement joins TRBV6-5 to TRBJ1-2, with a weak D call TRBD1 (5 bases). The V gene's germline CDR1 is MNHEY and CDR2 SVGAGI. CDR3 length: 13 residues. Trimming stripped 4 bases from V and 6 bases from J, with 12 bases between. The CDR3 nucleotides read TGTGCCAGCAGTTTTGGGACGATCGATGGCTACACCTTC. Translation: CASSFGTIDGYTF.

V usage is TRBV7-2 and J usage is TRBJ1-5; unclear D gene. V lost 5 bases and J 4 bases, leaving 15 bases between the germline ends. The CDR3 totals 15 residues. Germline V gene data show CDR1 as SGHTA and CDR2 as FQGNSA. CDR3 residues: CASSPSRTTNQPQHF. The CDR3, as DNA: TGTGCCAGCAGCCCCTCCAGGACTACGAATCAGCCCCAGCATTTT.

The V call is TRBV29-1, the J call TRBJ2-5, with D possibly TRBD2 on 5 matching bases. This CDR3 comprises 13 residues. Germline assignment: CDR1 SQVTM and CDR2 ANQGSEA. V was shortened by 2 bases and J by 2 bases, with 9 bases between the two germline ends. The CDR3 loop reads CSVERRGQETQYF. The CDR3 DNA reads TGCAGCGTTGAACGCAGAGGGCAAGAGACCCAGTACTTC.

CDR3 bases: TGTGCCAGCAGCTCACCTAGCGGGGTCAACACCGGGGAGCTGTTTTTT. Translating it yields CASSSPSGVNTGELFF. The rearrangement uses TRBV13 and TRBJ2-2; 9 bases are shared with TRBD2. J gave up 2 bases and V 4 bases, and 5 bases lay outside the gene matches. Germline CDR1 and CDR2: PRHDT and FYEKMQ (reference sequence). This CDR3 comprises 16 residues.

The chain's CDR3 is CASSGEAGGVETQYF. Written as DNA, the CDR3 is TGTGCCAGCAGTGGAGAAGCGGGGGGCGTGGAGACCCAGTACTTC. The genes are TRBV2 and TRBJ2-5; 9 bases map to TRBD2. The CDR3 covers 15 residues. J gave up 5 bases and V 4 bases, and 8 bases lay outside the gene matches. CDR1 is SNHLY, CDR2 FYNNEI, per germline. The entire variable domain, with the rest obtained from reference TRBV2 and TRBJ2-5, is as follows: EPEVTQTPSHQVTQMGQEVILRCVPISNHLYFYWYRQILGQKVEFLVSFYNNEISEKSEIFDDQFSVERPDGSNFTLKIRSTKLEDSAMYFCASSGEAGGVETQYFGPGTRLLVL.

Only one count was recorded for this clone. The rearrangement joins TRBV19 to TRBJ2-4, with D possibly matching TRBD1 (6 bases). From germline, CDR1 is LNHDA and CDR2 SQIVND (reference sequence). Trimming cost V 6 bases and J 9 bases, with 15 bases left between them. This CDR3 contains 13 residues. CDR3 in DNA: TGTGCCAGTAGCCGGCAGGGGCTGGGCATTCAGTACTTC. Protein product: CASSRQGLGIQYF.

This chain joins TRBV6-5 and TRBJ2-7; D remains unclear. The CDR3 has 14 amino acids. CDR1 is MNHEY, CDR2 SVGAGI, per germline. With 0 bases removed from V and 0 bases from J, the gap between germline ends came to 6 bases. The CDR3 nucleotides read TGTGCCAGCAGTTACTCGTTTGACTCCTACGAGCAGTACTTC. Amino acids: CASSYSFDSYEQYF.

V is TRBV7-3 and J is TRBJ1-2, with D possibly being TRBD1 (5 bases). Germline V gene data show CDR1 as SGHTA and CDR2 as FQGTGA. The CDR3 is 13 residues long. The V end lost 2 bases, the J end lost 8 bases, and 12 bases lay between the germline ends. The DNA of the CDR3 is TGTGCCAGCAGCTTACAGGGTCTGACCGGCTACACCTTC. This codes for CASSLQGLTGYTF.

The gene calls are TRBV7-9 and TRBJ1-5, with no clear D. The CDR3 is 15 amino acids. The V gene lost 3 bases and the J gene lost 7 bases, with 16 bases spanning the gap. Germline CDR1 is SEHNR and CDR2 is FQNEAQ (reference sequence). Written as DNA, the CDR3 is TGTGCCAGCAGCTTCGCCGACCTGGCCGGGCAGCCCCAGCATTTT. This sequence encodes CASSFADLAGQPQHF.

The chain has TRBV28 and TRBJ2-5, with 11 bases that match TRBD2. J gave up 5 bases and V 0 bases, and 5 bases lay outside the gene matches. Germline V gene data show CDR1 as MDHEN and CDR2 as SYDVKM. The CDR3 has 16 residues. The CDR3 sequence is CASSLWASGGLETQYF. CDR3 nucleotides: TGTGCCAGCAGTTTATGGGCTAGCGGGGGGCTGGAGACCCAGTACTTC.

This clone was seen just once. V gene TRBV6-5 combines with J gene TRBJ1-5; D is unclear. V was clipped by 2 bases and J by 3 bases, with 5 bases between them. CDR3 length equals 13 residues. CDR1 and CDR2 from the germline V gene are MNHEY and SVGAGI. The CDR3 nucleotides read TGTGCCAGCAGTTACCGGCTCAATCAGCCCCAGCATTTT. This gives the protein CASSYRLNQPQHF.

The genes are TRBV4-3 and TRBJ1-2, with D perhaps matching TRBD1 (5 bases). The CDR3 contains 14 residues. V shed 0 bases and J shed 4 bases, with 9 bases lying between them. Germline V gives CDR1 LGHNA, CDR2 YSLEER. The CDR3 region has the DNA TGCGCCAGCAGCCAAGATCCGGGGGGCTATGGCTACACCTTC. Translated: CASSQDPGGYGYTF.

The rearrangement links TRBV4-3 to TRBJ2-2, with D unresolved. The CDR3 totals 14 residues. Germline V gene data show CDR1 as LGHNA and CDR2 as YSLEER. With 1 base removed from V and 4 bases from J, the gap between germline ends came to 7 bases. CDR3 sequence: CASSQVPFTGELFF. DNA for the CDR3: TGCGCCAGCAGCCAAGTTCCGTTCACCGGGGAGCTGTTTTTT.

CDR3 protein: CASSLGGLNTGELFF. The CDR3 DNA sequence: TGTGCCAGCAGCTTGGGGGGGCTAAACACCGGGGAGCTGTTTTTT. The V and J genes are TRBV7-9 and TRBJ2-2, with D possibly being TRBD2 (7 bases). Per germline, CDR1 SEHNR and CDR2 FQNEAQ (reference sequence). This CDR3 is 15 amino acids long. V was shortened by 3 bases and J by 2 bases, with 10 bases between the two germline ends.

V usage is TRBV6-5 and J usage is TRBJ1-1; weak D call: TRBD1 (5 bases). Germline V lookup: CDR1 MNHEY, CDR2 SVGAGI. V was clipped by 5 bases and J by 0 bases, with 10 bases between them. The CDR3 extends over 14 amino acids. DNA for the CDR3: TGTGCCAGCAGTCGTGACAGAGTGAACACTGAAGCTTTCTTT. This encodes CASSRDRVNTEAFF.